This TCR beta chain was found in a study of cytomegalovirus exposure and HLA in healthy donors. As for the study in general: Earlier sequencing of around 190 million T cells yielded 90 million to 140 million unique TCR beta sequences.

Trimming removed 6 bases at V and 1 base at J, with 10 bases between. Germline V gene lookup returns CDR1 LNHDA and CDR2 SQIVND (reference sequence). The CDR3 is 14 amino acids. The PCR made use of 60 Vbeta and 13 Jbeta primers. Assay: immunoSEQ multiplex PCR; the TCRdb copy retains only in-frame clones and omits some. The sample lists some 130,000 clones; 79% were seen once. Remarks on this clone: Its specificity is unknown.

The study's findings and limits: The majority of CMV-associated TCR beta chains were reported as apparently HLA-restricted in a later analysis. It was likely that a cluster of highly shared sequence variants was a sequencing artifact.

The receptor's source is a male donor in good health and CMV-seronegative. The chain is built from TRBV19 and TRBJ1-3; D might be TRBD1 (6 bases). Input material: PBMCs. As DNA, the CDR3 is TGTGCCAGTAGCTGGACAGAATCTGGAAACACCATATATTTT. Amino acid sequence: CASSWTESGNTIYF.